The entry below gives a single TCR beta chain sequence along with its context. Its antigen is not known. This CDR3 has 13 residues. V lost 5 bases to trimming and J lost 3 bases; unmatched junction nucleotides: 4. Germline V lookup: CDR1 MNHEY, CDR2 SMNVEV (reference sequence). Described time point: cycle 4 day 1 (C4D1), after 5 to 7 weeks of nivolumab. Each patient's relapse followed autologous stem cell transplantation, and brentuximab vedotin exposure varied. TCRdb's copy holds only in-frame clones and misses some; the assay was immunoSEQ multiplex PCR. The sample holds roughly 51,000 clones, around four fifths seen once. This sample stems from a study of PD-1 blockade in classical Hodgkin lymphoma. Overall study results and limits: Relative to healthy donors, newly diagnosed patients reportedly had lower baseline TCR diversity, which was reported as lower still in relapsed/refractory patients. Prior to therapy, complete responders displayed diversity much like that of newly diagnosed patients.

The V and J genes are TRBV27 and TRBJ2-7, with TRBD1 identical over 7 bases. The sample here was peripheral blood mononuclear cells (PBMCs), taken before the fourth cycle of nivolumab. This receptor was identified in a human donor with classical Hodgkin lymphoma. The CDR3 DNA sequence: TGTGCCAGCAGTCCGACAGGGATCTACGAGCAGTACTTC. Protein: CASSPTGIYEQYF.